These T cell receptor beta chains were read from a single sample in a study of tumor-infiltrating lymphocytes in localized non-small cell lung cancer. The repertoire was sequenced with immunoSEQ multiplex PCR; TCRdb's copy has only in-frame clones and lacks some. This sample has under 3,500 clones, with approximately 60% found just once. The specimen was uninvolved lung tissue not adjacent to the tumor. The origin of the receptors is a human donor with non-small cell lung cancer. The conserved cysteine and the conserved F or W are not part of the CDR3 here. Fields, in order: V gene, J gene, CDR3 protein.

TRBV25-1	TRBJ2-5	ASRQETQY
TRBV30	TRBJ1-5	AWELSGGNQPQH
TRBV6-1	TRBJ2-6	ASSETNSGANVLT
TRBV27	TRBJ2-5	ASRPPGRTSGSGGETQY
TRBV20-1	TRBJ2-5	SASSQETQY
TRBV6-4	TRBJ2-1	ASSGTSGAYNEQF
TRBV29-1	TRBJ2-5	SALFLGETQY
TRBV23-1	TRBJ2-1	ASSQDRIGYNEQF
TRBV7-3	TRBJ2-1	ASSRGREGLDEQF
TRBV30	TRBJ2-3	AWSVVGGANRVTDTQY
TRBV21-1	TRBJ2-2	ATYPGPHTGELF
TRBV10-1	TRBJ1-1	ASSERGRTEAF
TRBV10-3	TRBJ2-7	AISEEGSTEQY
TRBV14	TRBJ2-7	ASSQDHEQY
TRBV20-1	TRBJ1-2	SARQGYGYT
TRBV6-5	TRBJ1-5	ASSSGREWSNQPQH
TRBV5-1	TRBJ2-1	ASSLEAPRNEQF
TRBV7-6	TRBJ1-1	ASSEGGQTVSF
TRBV15	TRBJ1-4	ATSRDRQEKLF
TRBV5-1	TRBJ1-2	ASSGDRDYGYT
TRBV7-2	TRBJ1-3	ASSIQGSSGNTIY
TRBV29-1	TRBJ1-1	SVRLDTEAF
TRBV2	TRBJ2-7	ASSEIAAGGEQY
TRBV4-2	TRBJ2-7	ASSQEFSGSVYEQY
TRBV5-1	TRBJ1-1	ASTYGGSTEAF
TRBV30	TRBJ1-2	AWSLIRDYYGYT
TRBV9	TRBJ2-2	ASRVSGSAGELF
TRBV5-1	TRBJ1-1	ASSFGGSPNTEAF
TRBV28	TRBJ2-3	ASSSREGALKATQY
TRBV9	TRBJ2-1	ASETSGSGNEQF
TRBV11-2	TRBJ2-7	ASSLVGGSAEQY
TRBV30	TRBJ2-2	AWVRGGGELF
TRBV5-4	TRBJ2-7	ASSLQGQGIYEQY
TRBV27	TRBJ2-7	ASSLTSNSYEQY
TRBV11-2	TRBJ2-5	ASSPGGLAYQETQY
TRBV5-4	TRBJ2-5	ASSPRGSGSMETQY
TRBV2	TRBJ2-2	ASTTPRDRENTGELF
TRBV11-3	TRBJ2-1	ASSLDLGEQF
TRBV6-5	TRBJ2-6	ASRVSGANVLT
TRBV15	TRBJ2-7	ATSAGTGGSYEQY
TRBV20-1	TRBJ2-5	SARLRGENY
TRBV28	TRBJ1-1	ASSFGLPTEAF